One sample yielded the 5 T cell receptor beta chains listed below, sequenced in a study of human T cells and chemical hapten exposure. TCRdb ran MiXCR on the RACE reads and lists one entry per CDR3 protein. The sample contains some 42,000 distinct CDR3 sequences, around 8.9% of which appear only once. Time point given: patch test 2, 6 weeks after DPC sensitization. Treatment in this sample: therapeutic diphenylcyclopropenone sensitization with weekly scalp DPC. This sample comprised whole blood, obtained in connection with sensitization to the hapten diphenylcyclopropenone (DPC). These receptors were taken from a woman aged 35 to 49 with alopecia areata. Some clones in this sample may be carry-over from other donors' samples.

The sample holds many counts of this clonotype. CDR3 residues: CASSPSRTAAFHF. In nucleotides, the CDR3 is TGTGCCAGCAGCCCCAGTAGGACAGCCGCCTTCCACTTT. The chain employs TRBV12-3 or TRBV12-4 and TRBJ1-6, with D perhaps matching TRBD1 (6 bases). Trimming stripped 6 bases from V and 17 bases from J, with 20 bases between. The CDR3 runs 13 residues.

The sample holds a few counts of this clonotype. The chain has TRBV28 and TRBJ2-3; 7 nucleotides agree with TRBD1. The germline CDR1 and CDR2 sequences are MDHEN and SYDVKM. J lost 2 bases, V lost 3 bases, and 5 bases had no gene match. The CDR3 runs 15 residues. In nucleotides, the CDR3 is TGTGCCAGCAGTTTCGGGCAGGGGGACACAGATACGCAGTATTTT. This encodes CASSFGQGDTDTQYF.

This clonotype has at least ten counts. The chain employs TRBV11-2 and TRBJ1-5; weak D call: TRBD1 (5 bases). The V and J ends lost 4 bases and 2 bases respectively, with 12 bases between them. Looked up from germline, CDR1 is SGHAT and CDR2 is FQNNGV. CDR3 length: 15 residues. In DNA form, the CDR3 reads TGTGCCAGCAGCTCGACACCGACAGGCAATCAGCCCCAGCATTTT. This sequence encodes CASSSTPTGNQPQHF. The full variable domain, in which reference TRBV11-2 and TRBJ1-5 provide the parts outside the CDR3, is EAGVAQSPRYKIIEKRQSVAFWCNPISGHATLYWYQQILGQGPKLLIQFQNNGVVDDSQLPKDRFSAERLKGVDSTLKIQPAKLEDSAVYLCASSSTPTGNQPQHFGDGTRLSIL.

This clonotype was seen repeatedly, ten times or more. This chain connects TRBV7-6 to TRBJ2-2, with TRBD2 as a possible D gene (7 bases). The germline V gene has CDR1 SGHVS and CDR2 FNYEAQ. The V gene lost 2 bases and the J gene lost 3 bases, with 13 bases spanning the gap. The CDR3 contains 16 residues. Written as DNA, the CDR3 is TGTGCCAGCAGCTTAAATACAGGGAGGGACACCGGGGAGCTGTTTTTT. The encoded protein is CASSLNTGRDTGELFF. The full variable domain, in which reference TRBV7-6 and TRBJ2-2 provide the parts outside the CDR3, is GAGVSQSPRYKVTKRGQDVALRCDPISGHVSLYWYRQALGQGPEFLTYFNYEAQQDKSGLPNDRFSAERPEGSISTLTIQRTEQRDSAMYRCASSLNTGRDTGELFFGEGSRLTVL.

In its sample, this clonotype was seen many times. The rearrangement joins TRBV12-3 or TRBV12-4 to TRBJ1-1; 7 nucleotides align to TRBD1. V shed 5 bases and J 0 bases; nucleotides not matched to a gene: 3. The CDR3 covers 14 residues. CDR3 bases: TGTGCCAGCAGTCCGGGACAGTTGAACACTGAAGCTTTCTTT. It yields the protein CASSPGQLNTEAFF.